The 30 T cell receptor beta chains presented below share a single source sample, sequenced in a study of patients and donors after allogeneic stem cell transplantation. TCRdb used MiXCR to reprocess the RT-PCR reads, holding one entry per CDR3 protein. Here the sample spans about 160,000 distinct CDR3 sequences, 25% to 35% being singletons. The source material was blood, either unsorted or a sorted T cell fraction (not recorded which). All receptors come from a human donor who was either an allogeneic HSCT recipient or a stem cell or donor lymphocyte infusion donor (not recorded which). It is not recorded whose cells these are; they may come from a transplant donor.

Points on this clonotype: Relative to the germline gene, one junction end is altered; a read error may explain this. The V call is TRBV7-7, the J call TRBJ2-1, with D perhaps being TRBD1 or TRBD2 (5 bases each). The CDR3 spans 14 residues. Germline V lookup: CDR1 SSHAT, CDR2 FNYEAQ (reference sequence). CDR3 region: CASSLEGQGNEQFF. The CDR3 DNA is TGTGCTAGCAGCTTAGAGGGGCAGGGTAATGAGCAGTTCTTC.

The chain is built from TRBV29-1 and TRBJ2-7; TRBD1 agrees at 9 bases. V was pared by 7 bases and J by 9 bases, with 10 bases of the junction left unmatched. The V gene's germline CDR1 is SQVTM and CDR2 ANQGSEA. The CDR3 extends over 12 amino acids. CDR3 protein: CSAGGQGIGQYF. Here the CDR3 DNA reads TGCAGCGCTGGAGGACAGGGGATAGGGCAGTACTTC.

The genes are TRBV10-3 and TRBJ1-2, with D possibly TRBD1 on 6 matching bases. Looked up from germline, CDR1 is ENHRY and CDR2 is SYGVKD. The CDR3 sequence is 17 residues long. Trimming left V 8 bases short and J 4 bases short, with 26 bases between. The CDR3 spells CAIPRSTQGRQGYGYTF. CDR3 nucleotide sequence: TGTGCCATCCCTCGTTCCACCCAGGGGCGTCAAGGCTATGGCTACACCTTC.

CDR3 in amino acids: CASSNGGKQLAGWETQYF. In nucleotides, the CDR3 is TGTGCCAGCAGCAACGGAGGGAAGCAACTAGCGGGATGGGAGACCCAGTACTTC. The rearrangement uses TRBV21-1 and TRBJ2-5; no DNA check was done on the table's D call, TRBD2. TRBV21-1 constitutes a pseudogene. This CDR3 has 18 residues.

The chain combines TRBV24-1 with TRBJ2-2; tentative D call: TRBD2 (6 bases). The CDR3 totals 15 residues. Trimming pared 7 bases from V and 6 bases from J, leaving 17 bases between. Germline V gene lookup returns CDR1 KGHDR and CDR2 SFDVKD. The CDR3 region has the DNA TGTGCCACCAGCCGTGGGTCAGGGAGGTCCGGGGAGCTGTTTTTT. Translation: CATSRGSGRSGELFF.

Of note for this clonotype: At one end the junction does not follow the germline gene, possibly because of a read error. The J gene is TRBJ2-6, the V gene TRBV7-9; D not resolved. Germline V gives CDR1 SEHNR, CDR2 FQNEAQ (reference sequence). This CDR3 is 13 amino acids long. DNA of the CDR3: TGTGCCAGCGCCTTCCCTGGAGCCAACGTCCTGACTTTC. Translation: CASAFPGANVLTF.

This clonotype was picked up a small number of times. The CDR3 DNA reads as TGTGCCAGCAGCCCTGAGTGGGGGCGCGGCAATCAGCCCCAGCATTTT. This translates into CASSPEWGRGNQPQHF. The chain joins TRBV7-9 to TRBJ1-5; a possible D gene is TRBD1 (6 bases). The CDR3 contains 16 residues. The V end was cut by 5 bases, the J end by 2 bases, with 16 bases between. The V gene's germline CDR1 is SEHNR and CDR2 FQNEAQ (reference sequence).

This clonotype appeared a few times. The CDR3, as DNA: TGCAGTGCTAGAGATTGGACAGGGCGTAGCGGGGAGCTGTTTTTT. Its translation is CSARDWTGRSGELFF. The V gene is TRBV20-1, the J gene TRBJ2-2; 8 bases are a match to TRBD1. The CDR3 loop spans 15 amino acids. CDR1 is DFQATT and CDR2 is SNEGSKA in the germline V gene (reference sequence). J gave up 7 bases and V 0 bases, and 7 bases lay outside the gene matches.

In its sample, this clonotype was seen a few times. No DNA is shown, since the ends of the CDR3 on it are uncertain; the CDR3 is the one TCRdb lists. The chain uses TRBV12-3 or TRBV12-4 and TRBJ2-3. Including both end residues, the CDR3 is 14 amino acids long. CDR3: CASSLGMGTDTQYF.

This clonotype was detected a few times. This chain links TRBV10-3 with TRBJ1-2, with D perhaps TRBD1 (5 bases). CDR1 and CDR2 from the germline V gene are ENHRY and SYGVKD. V was clipped by 8 bases and J by 1 base, with 8 bases between them. This CDR3 region has 12 residues. The chain's CDR3 is CAILDNNYGYTF. The CDR3 coding sequence is TGTGCCATCCTGGACAATAACTATGGCTACACCTTC.

This clonotype was seen a few times. The V call is TRBV12-3 or TRBV12-4, the J call TRBJ2-3; 11 nucleotides align to TRBD2. The junction had 4 bases not matched to a gene; V was cut back by 3 bases and J by 2 bases. The CDR3 runs to 16 residues. The CDR3 reads CASSFRLAGYTDTQYF. The CDR3 region has the DNA TGTGCCAGCAGTTTCCGACTAGCGGGGTACACAGATACGCAGTATTTT.

The V gene is TRBV9, the J gene TRBJ1-2, with a possible D match to TRBD1 (5 bases). The germline CDR1 and CDR2 sequences are SGDLS and YYNGEE. Trimming pared 4 bases from V and 6 bases from J, leaving 16 bases between. The CDR3 is 14 residues long. CDR3: CASSPGGGRDGYTF. The CDR3 DNA is TGTGCCAGCAGCCCCGGGGGAGGTCGTGATGGCTACACCTTC. Supplemented by reference TRBV9 and TRBJ1-2, the full variable domain reads DSGVTQTPKHLITATGQRVTLRCSPRSGDLSVYWYQQSLDQGLQFLIQYYNGEERAKGNILERFSAQQFPDLHSELNLSSLELGDSALYFCASSPGGGRDGYTFGSGTRLTVV.

The V call is TRBV19, the J call TRBJ2-3; 7 bases align to TRBD2. J was trimmed by 1 base and V by 4 bases; bases with no gene match: 5. The CDR3 covers 15 residues. Germline V lookup: CDR1 LNHDA, CDR2 SQIVND (reference sequence). This chain's CDR3 is CASSTGLLGTDTQYF. CDR3 sequence (DNA): TGTGCCAGTAGTACGGGACTATTGGGCACAGATACGCAGTATTTT.

The chain carries TRBV7-2 and TRBJ2-1; 7 bases fit TRBD2. The V and J ends lost 4 bases and 0 bases, in that order; junction bases with no gene match: 6. The germline gives CDR1 SGHTA, CDR2 FQGNSA. The CDR3 runs to 16 residues. For the CDR3, the DNA is TGTGCCAGCAGCTCCCGACTAGCCGGCTCCTACAATGAGCAGTTCTTC. It is translated as CASSSRLAGSYNEQFF.

This clonotype was recorded at least ten times. CDR3: CASSGGLTGYTF. CDR3 in DNA: TGTGCCAGCAGCGGTGGTTTAACTGGCTACACCTTC. The chain recombines TRBV7-8 with TRBJ1-2, with D uncertain. The CDR3 covers 12 residues. The germline CDR1 and CDR2 sequences are SGHVS and FQNEAQ. V lost 5 bases and J 7 bases, leaving 11 bases between the germline ends.

The chain links TRBV29-1 to TRBJ2-2; TRBD2 matches 8 bases. Germline-derived CDR1 and CDR2 are SQVTM and ANQGSEA. The CDR3 length is 13 residues. V lost 7 bases and J lost 1; bases outside the gene matches: 2. The CDR3 nucleotides read TGCAGCGCGACTAGCGAGAACACCGGGGAGCTGTTTTTT. It codes for CSATSENTGELFF.

This clonotype has just a few counts. The rearrangement uses TRBV18 and TRBJ1-6; maybe TRBD1 (5 bases). V lost 2 bases to trimming and J lost 10 bases, with 9 bases between them. Germline V gives CDR1 KGHSH, CDR2 LQKENI. The CDR3 length is 13 residues. CDR3: CASSPGQDSPLHF. The CDR3 region has the DNA TGTGCCAGCTCACCAGGACAAGACTCACCCCTCCACTTT.

The chain employs TRBV4-3 and TRBJ2-7, with D perhaps matching TRBD1 or TRBD2 (5 bases each). The V gene's germline CDR1 is LGHNA and CDR2 YSLEER. The CDR3 loop spans 13 amino acids. Trimming left V 0 bases short and J 4 bases short, with 7 bases between. CDR3 loop: CASSQEGEYEQYF. DNA for the CDR3: TGCGCCAGCAGCCAAGAGGGGGAGTACGAGCAGTACTTC.

The V gene is TRBV12-3 or TRBV12-4, the J gene TRBJ2-7; TRBD1 might be the D (6 bases). This CDR3 comprises 14 residues. The germline V and J ends were trimmed by 4 bases and 9 bases, with 19 bases remaining between them. The CDR3 coding sequence is TGTGCCAGCAGTTCGGACAGAATCCTAAGGGGGCAGTACTTC. Translation gives CASSSDRILRGQYF.

This clonotype was observed a handful of times. The chain has TRBV27 and TRBJ1-5; 10 bases match TRBD1. Per the germline V gene, CDR1 is MNHEY and CDR2 is SMNVEV (reference sequence). This CDR3 spans 16 amino acids. The J segment lost 3 bases and the V segment lost 2 bases, leaving 4 bases of the junction unmatched. The CDR3 here is CASSLAGQGSNQPQHF. The DNA of the CDR3 is TGTGCCAGCAGTTTAGCGGGACAGGGGTCCAATCAGCCCCAGCATTTT.

This chain joins TRBV29-1 and TRBJ2-7; D call uncertain. Per germline, CDR1 SQVTM and CDR2 ANQGSEA. Trimming removed 4 bases at V and 3 bases at J, with 13 bases between. CDR3 length equals 13 residues. The CDR3 coding sequence is TGCAGCGTTGTCGTTGGGCCTAGCTACGAGCAGTACTTC. As protein: CSVVVGPSYEQYF.

This clonotype has only a few counts. This sequence joins TRBV29-1 and TRBJ2-5, with D possibly being TRBD1 (5 bases). The germline gives CDR1 SQVTM, CDR2 ANQGSEA. The V and J ends lost 6 bases and 1 base respectively, with 9 bases between them. The length of the CDR3 is 12 residues. The CDR3 sequence is CSVAQGQETQYF. The DNA for the CDR3 is TGCAGCGTCGCCCAGGGCCAAGAGACCCAGTACTTC.

The chain links TRBV20-1 to TRBJ2-3; D is unresolved. Germline V gives CDR1 DFQATT, CDR2 SNEGSKA (reference sequence). V was shortened by 6 bases and J by 3 bases, with 10 bases between the two germline ends. The CDR3 totals 12 residues. The CDR3 sequence: CSAYGDTDTQYF. CDR3 nucleotide sequence: TGCAGTGCCTACGGAGATACAGATACGCAGTATTTT.

The chain recombines TRBV29-1 with TRBJ2-5, with 8 bases identical to TRBD2. This CDR3 has 18 residues. V lost 3 bases and J lost 3; bases outside the gene matches: 18. Germline V CDR1 and CDR2: SQVTM, ANQGSEA. The CDR3 sequence is CSVDGTPPTGGAEETQYF. In nucleotides, the CDR3 is TGCAGCGTTGATGGTACCCCCCCTACGGGAGGGGCGGAAGAGACCCAGTACTTC.

The chain links TRBV12-3 or TRBV12-4 to TRBJ2-3; D is perhaps TRBD1 or TRBD2 (5 bases each). Trimming removed 3 bases from V and 1 base from J, with 11 bases in between. The CDR3 sequence is 15 residues long. The CDR3 nucleotides are TGTGCCAGCAGTTTCCAGGGAGTTGGCACAGATACGCAGTATTTT. Protein product: CASSFQGVGTDTQYF.

This clonotype has a handful of counts. The V call is TRBV12-3 or TRBV12-4, the J call TRBJ2-7; no definite D call. V lost 3 bases, J lost 2 bases, and 14 bases lay in between. The CDR3 is 15 amino acids. The CDR3 spells CASSFSQEIPYEQYF. DNA of the CDR3: TGTGCCAGCAGTTTTAGTCAGGAGATCCCCTACGAGCAGTACTTC.

This rearrangement joins TRBV5-1 to TRBJ2-5; no clear D gene. Trimming removed 4 bases from V and 4 bases from J, with 14 bases in between. Germline V CDR1 and CDR2: SGHRS, YFSETQ. The CDR3 sequence is 14 residues long. Here the CDR3 reads CASSPTWAGETQYF. In DNA, the CDR3 is TGCGCCAGCAGCCCTACCTGGGCAGGAGAGACCCAGTACTTC.

This clonotype has at least ten counts. The chain recombines TRBV12-3 or TRBV12-4 with TRBJ1-2; possibly TRBD1 for D (5 bases). This CDR3 region has 15 residues. Between the trimmed V and J ends, which lost 5 bases and 1 base, there was a span of 14 bases. CDR3 in DNA: TGTGCCAGCAGTCCCCACACAGGCCTTAACTATGGCTACACCTTC. This gives the protein CASSPHTGLNYGYTF.

V gene TRBV18 combines with J gene TRBJ1-5; 7 nucleotides align to TRBD1. This CDR3 spans 15 amino acids. CDR1 and CDR2 (germline): KGHSH, LQKENI. V lost 1 base, J lost 5 bases, and 5 bases stayed unmatched. The CDR3 is CASSPQGARDQPQHF. The CDR3 bases are TGTGCCAGCTCACCACAGGGGGCTAGGGATCAGCCCCAGCATTTT. Based on the CDR3 plus reference TRBV18 and TRBJ1-5, the full variable domain is NAGVMQNPRHLVRRRGQEARLRCSPMKGHSHVYWYRQLPEEGLKFMVYLQKENIIDESGMPKERFSAEFPKEGPSILRIQQVVRGDSAAYFCASSPQGARDQPQHFGDGTRLSIL.

The J gene is TRBJ2-1, the V gene TRBV18, with 8 bases matching TRBD1. This CDR3 comprises 16 residues. Germline-derived CDR1 and CDR2 are KGHSH and LQKENI. The junction had 5 bases not matched to a gene; V was cut back by 1 base and J by 3 bases. CDR3 region: CASSPRGQAHYNEQFF. The CDR3 DNA reads TGTGCCAGCTCACCACGGGGACAGGCGCACTACAATGAGCAGTTCTTC.